A selection of T cell receptor beta chains follows, all from one sample in a study of blood T cell repertoires in COVID-19. Clones were sequenced by immunoSEQ multiplex PCR, and TCRdb holds only the in-frame ones, with some missing. The sample contains 150,000 to 200,000 clones, approximately 88% of which appear only once. The specimen was PBMCs or T cells enriched from blood (not recorded which). These receptors were taken from a woman aged 55-70 years who had recovered from COVID-19. Each CDR3 is given with its conserved first and last residue. A D gene is named only where the DNA matches it firmly. Clone sizes are given selectively: once, few, many, or a class where the clone is expanded.

CDR3aa	CDR3nt	d_gene	abundance	v_gene	j_gene
CASSVDGSGNYGYTF	TGTGCCAGCAGCGTCGACGGTAGCGGGAACTATGGCTACACCTTC	-	-	TRBV9	TRBJ1-2
CASSEAPGLEQYF	TGTGCCAGCAGTGAAGCTCCAGGGCTTGAGCAGTACTTC	-	once	TRBV6-1	TRBJ2-7
CASSVDGTAYGYTF	TGTGCCAGCAGCGTAGATGGGACAGCCTATGGCTACACCTTC	TRBD1	-	TRBV9	TRBJ1-2
CASSLWTARGLQPQHF	TGTGCCAGCAGTTTATGGACAGCCAGGGGGCTTCAGCCCCAGCATTTT	TRBD1	-	TRBV28	TRBJ1-5
CASSLGGGNTEAFF	TGTGCCAGCAGCCTCGGGGGGGGGAACACTGAAGCTTTCTTT	-	-	TRBV27	TRBJ1-1
CSVGEAQGAYGYTF	TGCAGCGTTGGGGAAGCACAGGGGGCCTATGGCTACACCTTC	TRBD1	-	TRBV29-1	TRBJ1-2
CASSIIVGQGVYRPQHF	TGTGCCAGTAGTATAATAGTTGGCCAGGGCGTTTATCGGCCCCAGCATTTT	-	once	TRBV19	TRBJ1-5
CASSPTGTSGSYEQYF	TGTGCCAGCAGCCCCACCGGGACTAGCGGATCCTACGAGCAGTACTTC	TRBD2	-	TRBV7-8	TRBJ2-7
CASSDLLLWDSNNSPLHF	TGTGCCAGCAGTGATCTCCTACTCTGGGACAGTAATAATTCACCCCTCCACTTT	TRBD1	-	TRBV2	TRBJ1-6
CASSFPAPPTGGCNSPLHF	TGTGCCAGCAGTTTCCCCGCCCCGCCCACAGGGGGATGTAATTCACCCCTCCACTTT	TRBD1	-	TRBV27	TRBJ1-6
CSVAGGLNTEAFF	TGCAGCGTTGCTGGAGGGCTGAACACTGAAGCTTTCTTT	-	-	TRBV29-1	TRBJ1-1
CASSLRLAGTNTQYF	TGTGCCAGCAGCTTGCGACTAGCGGGGACAAATACGCAGTATTTT	TRBD2	-	TRBV5-6	TRBJ2-3
CASRTVGGSTDTQYF	TGTGCCAGTAGAACCGTCGGAGGGAGCACAGATACGCAGTATTTT	-	-	TRBV19	TRBJ2-3
CASSLGLAPTDTQYF	TGTGCCAGCAGCTTGGGACTAGCTCCCACAGATACGCAGTATTTT	TRBD2	-	TRBV7-2	TRBJ2-3
CASSYGRDTQYF	TGTGCCAGCAGCTACGGTCGGGATACGCAGTATTTT	-	-	TRBV13	TRBJ2-3
CATSREWGGSQPQHF	TGTGCCACCAGCAGAGAATGGGGGGGCAGTCAGCCCCAGCATTTT	-	few	TRBV15	TRBJ1-5
CASSHGSGGETQYF	TGTGCCAGCAGCCACGGTAGCGGGGGGGAGACCCAGTACTTC	TRBD2	-	TRBV3-1/TRBV3-2	TRBJ2-5
CASSSGQGYEQYF	TGTGCCAGCTCATCGGGACAGGGCTACGAGCAGTACTTC	TRBD1	-	TRBV18	TRBJ2-7